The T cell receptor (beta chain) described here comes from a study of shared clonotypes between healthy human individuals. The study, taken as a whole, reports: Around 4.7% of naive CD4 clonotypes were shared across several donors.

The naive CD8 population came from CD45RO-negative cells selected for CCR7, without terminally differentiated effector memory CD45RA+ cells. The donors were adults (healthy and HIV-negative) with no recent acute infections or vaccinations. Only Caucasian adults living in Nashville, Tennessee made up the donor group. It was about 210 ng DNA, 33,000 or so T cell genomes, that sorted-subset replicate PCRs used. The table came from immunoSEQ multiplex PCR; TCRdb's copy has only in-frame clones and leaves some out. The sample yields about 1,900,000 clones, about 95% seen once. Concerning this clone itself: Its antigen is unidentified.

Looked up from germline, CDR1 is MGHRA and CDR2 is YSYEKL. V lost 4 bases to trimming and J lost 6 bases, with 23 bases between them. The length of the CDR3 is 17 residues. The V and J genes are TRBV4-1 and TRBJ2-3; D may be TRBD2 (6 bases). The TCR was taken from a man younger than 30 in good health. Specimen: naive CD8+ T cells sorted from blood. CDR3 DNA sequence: TGCGCCAGCAGCCCGCACGGGCGGGGCCAGTTAGGGGATACGCAGTATTTT. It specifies CASSPHGRGQLGDTQYF.